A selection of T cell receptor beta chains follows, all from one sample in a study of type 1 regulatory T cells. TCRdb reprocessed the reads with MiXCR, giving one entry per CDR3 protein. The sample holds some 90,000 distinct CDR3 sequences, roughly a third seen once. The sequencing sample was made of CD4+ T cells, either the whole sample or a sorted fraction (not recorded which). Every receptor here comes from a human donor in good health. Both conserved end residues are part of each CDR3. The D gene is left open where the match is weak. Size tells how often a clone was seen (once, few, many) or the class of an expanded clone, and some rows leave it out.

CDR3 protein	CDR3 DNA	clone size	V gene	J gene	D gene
CASTSDSASSYEQYF	TGTGCCAGCACCTCAGACAGCGCCAGCTCCTACGAGCAGTACTTC	few	TRBV28	TRBJ2-7	-
CAWITGQKNTGELFF	TGTGCCTGGATCACGGGACAGAAGAACACCGGGGAGCTGTTTTTT	-	TRBV30	TRBJ2-2	TRBD1
CSVGTDANSPLHF	TGCAGTGTAGGGACAGACGCTAATTCACCCCTCCACTTT	-	TRBV20-1	TRBJ1-6	TRBD1
CAPNRESSGANVLTF	TGTGCCCCCAATCGGGAGTCCTCTGGGGCCAACGTCCTGACTTTC	-	TRBV5-4	TRBJ2-6	-
CASSRASSGSRGNEQFF	TGTGCCAGTAGCCGGGCCTCCAGCGGGAGCCGGGGCAATGAGCAGTTCTTC	few	TRBV19	TRBJ2-1	TRBD2
CASSLDPISYEQYF	TGTGCCAGCAGCTTAGATCCTATTTCCTACGAGCAGTACTTC	-	TRBV7-2	TRBJ2-7	-
CASSYSPLAGLYNEQFF	TGTGCCAGCAGTTACTCTCCTTTAGCGGGATTGTACAATGAGCAGTTCTTC	-	TRBV6-6	TRBJ2-1	TRBD2
CASSLIAGVINEQFF	TGTGCCAGCAGCTTAATAGCGGGAGTAATCAATGAGCAGTTCTTC	-	TRBV7-8	TRBJ2-1	TRBD2
CASSPRGETQYF	TGTGCCAGCTCACCGAGGGGAGAGACCCAGTACTTC	-	TRBV3-1	TRBJ2-5	-
CASSTSTENYEQYF	TGCGCCAGCAGCACCTCTACGGAGAACTACGAGCAGTACTTC	-	TRBV5-1	TRBJ2-7	-
CSAVRDRGTEAFF	TGCAGCGCCGTCCGGGACAGGGGTACTGAAGCTTTCTTT	many	TRBV29-1	TRBJ1-1	TRBD1
CASSLENRASREQYF	TGTGCCAGCAGCTTGGAGAATAGAGCGTCGAGAGAGCAGTACTTC	-	TRBV5-4	TRBJ2-7	-
CASSPIRETQYF	TGTGCCAGCAGCCCCATCCGGGAGACCCAGTACTTC	-	TRBV7-2	TRBJ2-5	-
CASSINTQYF	TGTGCCAGCAGTATCAATACGCAGTATTTT	-	TRBV6-1	TRBJ2-3	-
CATSGLLADQETQYF	TGTGCCACCAGTGGTCTACTAGCGGATCAAGAGACCCAGTACTTC	-	TRBV24-1	TRBJ2-5	TRBD2
CASSPGGTAETEAFF	TGCGCCAGCAGCCCCGGCGGGACAGCTGAAACTGAAGCTTTCTTT	-	TRBV5-1	TRBJ1-1	TRBD1
CSASRPPGTGELFF	TGCAGTGCTAGTCGTCCCCCAGGCACCGGGGAGCTGTTTTTT	-	TRBV20-1	TRBJ2-2	-
CASSRKVGGRDTGELFF	TGTGCCAGCAGTCGGAAAGTAGGGGGTCGTGACACCGGGGAGCTGTTTTTT	few	TRBV28	TRBJ2-2	-
CASSLVGSSYNEQFF	TGTGCCAGCAGCTTAGTCGGGAGCTCCTACAATGAGCAGTTCTTC	-	TRBV7-6	TRBJ2-1	-
CASRGDGRAPDTQYF	TGTGCCAGCAGGGGGGACGGGAGGGCCCCAGATACGCAGTATTTT	few	TRBV7-8	TRBJ2-3	TRBD2
CASSQFGTVPSGANVLTF	TGTGCCAGCAGCCAGTTCGGGACAGTCCCCTCTGGGGCCAACGTCCTGACTTTC	-	TRBV14	TRBJ2-6	TRBD1
CASSFRPPGEGNYEQYF	TGTGCCAGCAGCTTTCGTCCCCCGGGGGAGGGTAACTACGAGCAGTACTTC	-	TRBV7-2	TRBJ2-7	TRBD2
CASSWTGLTEAFF	TGTGCCAGCAGCTGGACAGGGCTCACTGAAGCTTTCTTT	-	TRBV13	TRBJ1-1	TRBD1
CATRRRVNEVEQYF	TGTGCCACCCGTCGCCGGGTAAACGAAGTCGAGCAGTACTTC	few	TRBV7-2	TRBJ2-7	-
CASSYSFGGSMFESSGANVLTF	TGTGCCAGCAGTTACTCGTTTGGTGGGTCCATGTTTGAGAGCTCTGGGGCCAACGTCCTGACTTTC	few	TRBV6-5	TRBJ2-6	-
CASSILGAGPYEQYF	TGTGCCAGCAGCATTTTAGGGGCAGGACCCTACGAGCAGTACTTC	-	TRBV5-5	TRBJ2-7	-
CASSWTSGSGETQYF	TGTGCCAGCAGCTGGACTAGCGGGAGTGGGGAGACCCAGTACTTC	-	TRBV7-2	TRBJ2-5	TRBD2
CASSLSLAEYTGELFF	TGTGCCAGCAGCTTAAGCCTAGCGGAATACACCGGGGAGCTGTTTTTT	-	TRBV7-2	TRBJ2-2	TRBD2
CSASFRNSGSNEQFF	TGCAGTGCTAGTTTTAGGAATAGCGGGAGCAATGAGCAGTTCTTC	-	TRBV20-1	TRBJ2-1	TRBD2
CASSLAWGGRQETQYF	TGTGCCAGCAGCTTAGCTTGGGGGGGGCGTCAAGAGACCCAGTACTTC	-	TRBV7-2	TRBJ2-5	-
CSVRGTVDYNEQFF	TGCAGCGTCCGCGGGACGGTGGACTACAATGAGCAGTTCTTC	few	TRBV29-1	TRBJ2-1	-
CASSSPPGQGLKTQYF	TGTGCCAGCAGTTCCCCTCCGGGACAGGGGCTGAAGACCCAGTACTTC	-	TRBV27	TRBJ2-5	TRBD1
CASSPQFGLAADTQYF	TGTGCCAGCAGCCCACAATTCGGACTAGCGGCAGATACGCAGTATTTT	few	TRBV14	TRBJ2-3	TRBD2